The clone carrying this T cell receptor beta chain was counted only a few times. A junction boundary mismatches the germline segment, possibly from a read error. Germline assignment: CDR1 MNHNS and CDR2 SASEGT. The CDR3 extends over 13 amino acids. This entry comes from a study of blood T cells in healthy people across ages. The authors ran a second PCR of about 6 to 11 cycles using a sample-barcoded 5' primer and a J-beta primer mix. The template-switch adaptor was a 5' adaptor with 12 random nucleotides. It tagged each cDNA molecule. One entry per CDR3 protein results from TCRdb running MiXCR on the 5' RACE reads. The sample carries approximately 800,000 distinct CDR3 sequences, 58% recorded once.

Source material: blood. This receptor was taken from a man aged 30-40 years in good health. This chain joins TRBV6-1 and TRBJ2-1; no definite D call. CDR3 in amino acids: CATSLQVYNEQFF. The CDR3 nucleotides are TGTGCCACCAGTCTACAAGTCTACAATGAGCAGTTCTTC.